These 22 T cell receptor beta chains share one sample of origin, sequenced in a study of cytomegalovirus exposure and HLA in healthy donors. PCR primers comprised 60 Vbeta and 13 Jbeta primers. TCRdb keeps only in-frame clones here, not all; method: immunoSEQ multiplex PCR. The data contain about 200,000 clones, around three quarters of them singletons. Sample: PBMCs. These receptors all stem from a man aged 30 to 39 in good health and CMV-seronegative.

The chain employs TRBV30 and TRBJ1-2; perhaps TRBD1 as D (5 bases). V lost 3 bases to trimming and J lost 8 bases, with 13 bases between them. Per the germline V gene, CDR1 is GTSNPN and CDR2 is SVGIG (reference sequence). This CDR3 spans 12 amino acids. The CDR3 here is CAWSRGVRGYTF. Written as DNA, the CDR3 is TGTGCCTGGAGCCGGGGGGTGCGGGGCTACACCTTC.

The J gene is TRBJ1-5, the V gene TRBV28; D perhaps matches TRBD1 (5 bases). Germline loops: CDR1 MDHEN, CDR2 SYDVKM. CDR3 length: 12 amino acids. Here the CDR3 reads CAAGRRNQPQHF. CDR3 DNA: TGTGCGGCGGGGCGGCGCAATCAGCCCCAGCATTTT.

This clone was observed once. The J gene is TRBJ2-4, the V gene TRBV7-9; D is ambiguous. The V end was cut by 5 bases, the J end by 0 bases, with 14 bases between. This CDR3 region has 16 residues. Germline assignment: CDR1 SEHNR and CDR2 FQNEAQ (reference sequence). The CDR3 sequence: CASSPPSTLAKNIQYF. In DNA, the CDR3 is TGTGCCAGCAGCCCCCCCTCCACTTTAGCCAAAAACATTCAGTACTTC.

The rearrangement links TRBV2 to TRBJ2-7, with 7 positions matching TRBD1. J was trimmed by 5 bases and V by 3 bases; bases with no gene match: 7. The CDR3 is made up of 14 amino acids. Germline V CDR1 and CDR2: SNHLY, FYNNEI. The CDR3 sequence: CASSDSDRAHEQYF. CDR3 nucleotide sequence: TGTGCCAGCAGTGACTCCGACAGGGCCCACGAGCAGTACTTC.

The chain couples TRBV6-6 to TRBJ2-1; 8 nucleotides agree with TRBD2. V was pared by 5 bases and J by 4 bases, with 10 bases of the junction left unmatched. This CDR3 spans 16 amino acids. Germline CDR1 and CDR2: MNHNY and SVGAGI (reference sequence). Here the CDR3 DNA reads TGTGCCAGCAGTCTAGCGGGCGGGGGCTCATACAATGAGCAGTTCTTC. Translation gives CASSLAGGGSYNEQFF.

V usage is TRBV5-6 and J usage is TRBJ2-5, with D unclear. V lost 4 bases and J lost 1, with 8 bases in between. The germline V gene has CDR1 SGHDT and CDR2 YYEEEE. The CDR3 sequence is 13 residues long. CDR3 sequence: CASSANPQETQYF. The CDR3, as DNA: TGTGCCAGCAGCGCGAACCCCCAAGAGACCCAGTACTTC.

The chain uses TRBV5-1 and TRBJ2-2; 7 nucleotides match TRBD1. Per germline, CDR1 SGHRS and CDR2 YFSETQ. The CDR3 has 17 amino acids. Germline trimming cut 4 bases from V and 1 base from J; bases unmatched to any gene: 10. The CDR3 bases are TGCGCCAGCAGCCCTCCGGGACAGAGAATGAACACCGGGGAGCTGTTTTTT. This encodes CASSPPGQRMNTGELFF.

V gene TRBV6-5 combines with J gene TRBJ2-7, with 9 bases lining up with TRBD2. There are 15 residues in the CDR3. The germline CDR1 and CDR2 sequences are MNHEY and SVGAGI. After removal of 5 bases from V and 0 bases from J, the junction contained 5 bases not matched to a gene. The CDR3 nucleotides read TGTGCCAGCAGTCCCGGGACTAGCCGCTCCTACGAGCAGTACTTC. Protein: CASSPGTSRSYEQYF.

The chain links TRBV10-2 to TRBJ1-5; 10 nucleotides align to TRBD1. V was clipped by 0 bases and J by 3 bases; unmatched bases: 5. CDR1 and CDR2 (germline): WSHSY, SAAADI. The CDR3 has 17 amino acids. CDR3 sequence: CASSESWTGGDNQPQHF. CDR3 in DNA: TGCGCCAGCAGTGAGTCCTGGACAGGGGGAGACAATCAGCCCCAGCATTTT.

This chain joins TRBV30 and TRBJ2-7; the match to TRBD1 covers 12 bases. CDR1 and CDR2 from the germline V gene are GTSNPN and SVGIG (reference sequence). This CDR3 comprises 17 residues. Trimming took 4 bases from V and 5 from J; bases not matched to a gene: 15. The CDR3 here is CAWKTGTGGVKRNEQYF. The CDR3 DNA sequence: TGTGCCTGGAAAACCGGGACAGGGGGCGTGAAGAGAAACGAGCAGTACTTC.

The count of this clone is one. The CDR3 protein is CASSETGGANVLTF. Here the CDR3 DNA reads TGTGCCAGCAGCGAGACGGGGGGGGCCAACGTCCTGACTTTC. The rearrangement uses TRBV5-4 and TRBJ2-6; possible D gene TRBD2, 5 bases. The CDR3 runs 14 residues. Germline CDR1 and CDR2: SGHNT and YYREEE (reference sequence). V was cut by 4 bases and J by 4 bases, with 9 bases left in between.

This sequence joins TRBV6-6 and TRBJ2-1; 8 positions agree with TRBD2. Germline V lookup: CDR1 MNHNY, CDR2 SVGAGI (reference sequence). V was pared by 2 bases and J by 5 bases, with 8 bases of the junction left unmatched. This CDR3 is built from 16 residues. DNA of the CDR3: TGTGCCAGCAGTTACAGAGGACTAGCAGAAGACAATGAGCAGTTCTTC. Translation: CASSYRGLAEDNEQFF.

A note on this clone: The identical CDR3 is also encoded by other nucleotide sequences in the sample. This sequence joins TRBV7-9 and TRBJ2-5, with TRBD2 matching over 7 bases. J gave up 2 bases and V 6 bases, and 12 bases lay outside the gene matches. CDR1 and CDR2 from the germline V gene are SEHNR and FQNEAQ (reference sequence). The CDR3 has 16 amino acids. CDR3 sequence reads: CASSFLPGAGQETQYF. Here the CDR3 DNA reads TGTGCCAGCAGTTTCTTGCCGGGAGCGGGGCAAGAGACCCAGTACTTC.

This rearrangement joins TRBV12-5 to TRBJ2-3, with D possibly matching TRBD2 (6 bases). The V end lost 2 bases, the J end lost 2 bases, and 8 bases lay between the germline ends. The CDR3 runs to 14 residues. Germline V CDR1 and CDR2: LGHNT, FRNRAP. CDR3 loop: CASGLTGATDTQYF. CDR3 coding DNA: TGTGCTAGTGGTTTGACGGGAGCCACAGATACGCAGTATTTT.

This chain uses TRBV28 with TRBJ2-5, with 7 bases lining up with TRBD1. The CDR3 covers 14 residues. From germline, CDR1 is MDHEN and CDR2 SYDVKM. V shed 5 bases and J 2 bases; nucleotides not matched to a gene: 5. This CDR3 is CASSGPGQQETQYF. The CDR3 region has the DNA TGTGCCAGCAGTGGGCCGGGACAGCAAGAGACCCAGTACTTC.

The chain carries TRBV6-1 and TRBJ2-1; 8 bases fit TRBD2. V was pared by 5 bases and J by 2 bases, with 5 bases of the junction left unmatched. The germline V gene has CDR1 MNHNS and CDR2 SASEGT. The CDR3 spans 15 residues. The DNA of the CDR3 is TGTGCCAGCAGTTTAGCGGGGTACACCTACAATGAGCAGTTCTTC. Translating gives CASSLAGYTYNEQFF.

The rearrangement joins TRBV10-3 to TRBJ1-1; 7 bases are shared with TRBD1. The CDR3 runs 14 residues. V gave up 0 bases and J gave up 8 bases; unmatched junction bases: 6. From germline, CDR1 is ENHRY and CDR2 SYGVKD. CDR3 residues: CAISESRDSAEAFF. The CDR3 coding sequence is TGTGCCATCAGTGAGTCCAGGGACAGTGCGGAAGCTTTCTTT.

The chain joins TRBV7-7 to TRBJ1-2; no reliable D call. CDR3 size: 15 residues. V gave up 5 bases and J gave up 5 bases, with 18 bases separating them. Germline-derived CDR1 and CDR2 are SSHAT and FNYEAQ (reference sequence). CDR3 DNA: TGTGCCAGCAGCAAGGGAGTCAGGAATGCATATGGCTACACCTTC. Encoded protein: CASSKGVRNAYGYTF.

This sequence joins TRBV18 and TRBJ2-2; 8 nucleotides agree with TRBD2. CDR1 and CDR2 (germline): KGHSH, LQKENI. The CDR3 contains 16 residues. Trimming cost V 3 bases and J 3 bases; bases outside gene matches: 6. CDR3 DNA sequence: TGTGCCAGCTCACCCCGGACTAGCTCGGACACCGGGGAGCTGTTTTTT. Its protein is CASSPRTSSDTGELFF.

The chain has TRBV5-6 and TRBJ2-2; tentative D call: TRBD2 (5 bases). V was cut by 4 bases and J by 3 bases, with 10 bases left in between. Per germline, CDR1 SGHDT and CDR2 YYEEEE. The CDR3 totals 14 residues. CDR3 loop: CASSQVRDTGELFF. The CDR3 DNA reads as TGTGCCAGCAGCCAGGTGAGGGACACCGGGGAGCTGTTTTTT.

CDR3 protein: CASRGPAGSSEQYF. The CDR3 region has the DNA TGTGCCAGCAGAGGCCCAGCGGGGTCTAGTGAGCAGTACTTC. The V and J genes are TRBV11-2 and TRBJ2-7, with 7 bases fitting TRBD2. The germline CDR1 and CDR2 sequences are SGHAT and FQNNGV. With 6 bases clipped from V and 7 bases from J, the junction kept 12 bases outside the gene matches. This CDR3 has 14 residues.

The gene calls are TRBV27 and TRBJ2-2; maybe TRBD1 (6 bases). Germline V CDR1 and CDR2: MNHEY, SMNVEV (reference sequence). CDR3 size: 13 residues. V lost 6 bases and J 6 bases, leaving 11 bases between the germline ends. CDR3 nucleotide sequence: TGTGCCAGCAGGCACACAGGGTCCGGGGAGCTGTTTTTT. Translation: CASRHTGSGELFF.